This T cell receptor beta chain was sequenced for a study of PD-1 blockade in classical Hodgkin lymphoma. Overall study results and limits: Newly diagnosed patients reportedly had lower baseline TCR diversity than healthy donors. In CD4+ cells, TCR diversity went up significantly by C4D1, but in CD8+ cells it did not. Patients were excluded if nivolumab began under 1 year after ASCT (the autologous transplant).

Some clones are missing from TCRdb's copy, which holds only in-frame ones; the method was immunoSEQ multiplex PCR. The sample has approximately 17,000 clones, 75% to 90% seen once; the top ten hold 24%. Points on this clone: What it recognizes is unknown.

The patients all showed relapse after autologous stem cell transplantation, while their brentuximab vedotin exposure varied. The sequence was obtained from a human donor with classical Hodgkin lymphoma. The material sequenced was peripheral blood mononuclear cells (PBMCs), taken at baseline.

The CDR3 loop reads CASNGGQGTEAFF. The CDR3 bases are TGCGCCAGCAATGGGGGGCAGGGCACTGAAGCTTTCTTT. The chain combines TRBV5-1 with TRBJ1-1, with D maybe TRBD1 (6 bases). V lost 6 bases and J 4 bases, leaving 13 bases between the germline ends. CDR1 is SGHRS and CDR2 is YFSETQ in the germline V gene. This CDR3 spans 13 amino acids.